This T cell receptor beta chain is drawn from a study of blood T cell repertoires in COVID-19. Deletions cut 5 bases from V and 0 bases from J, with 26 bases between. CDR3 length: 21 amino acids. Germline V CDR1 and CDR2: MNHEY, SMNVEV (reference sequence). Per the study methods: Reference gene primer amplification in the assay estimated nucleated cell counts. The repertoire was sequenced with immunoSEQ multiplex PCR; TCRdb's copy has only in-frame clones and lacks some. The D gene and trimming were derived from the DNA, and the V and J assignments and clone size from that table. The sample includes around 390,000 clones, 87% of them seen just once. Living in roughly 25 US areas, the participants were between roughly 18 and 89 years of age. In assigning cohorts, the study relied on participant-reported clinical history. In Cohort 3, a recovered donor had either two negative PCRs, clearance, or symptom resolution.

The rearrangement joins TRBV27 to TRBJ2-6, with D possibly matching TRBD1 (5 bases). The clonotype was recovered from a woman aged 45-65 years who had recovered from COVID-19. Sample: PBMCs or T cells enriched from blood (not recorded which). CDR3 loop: CASSLWNFGDGASSGANVLTF. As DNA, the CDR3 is TGTGCCAGCAGTCTATGGAATTTCGGCGATGGGGCGAGCTCTGGGGCCAACGTCCTGACTTTC.